This is a list of T cell receptor beta chains from one sample in a study of T-cell reconstitution after alpha-beta-depleted transplantation in children. In TCRdb, the PCR reads were re-called with MiXCR into one record per CDR3 protein. The sample consists of about 7,900 distinct CDR3 sequences, approximately 18% of them appearing once. Source: PBMCs, mostly from graft donor cells, taken 60 days after TCRalphabeta/CD19-depleted stem cell transplant. The source is a girl under three years old who had a stem cell transplant for combined immunodeficiency, so the T cells may come from the graft donor. CDR3s include the opening cysteine and the closing phenylalanine or tryptophan. Fields, in order: D gene, J gene, clone size, V gene, CDR3 protein, CDR3 DNA. A D gene is named only where the DNA matches it firmly. The size of a clone is reported for some rows only, either as once, few or many, or as a class for expanded clones.

D gene: .; J gene: TRBJ2-5; clone size: many; V gene: TRBV20-1; CDR3 protein: CSVLEQETQYF; CDR3 DNA: TGCAGTGTTTTGGAGCAAGAGACCCAGTACTTC
D gene: TRBD2; J gene: TRBJ2-5; clone size: many; V gene: TRBV20-1; CDR3 protein: CSARGTSPETQYF; CDR3 DNA: TGCAGTGCTAGAGGGACTAGCCCAGAGACCCAGTACTTC
D gene: TRBD2; J gene: TRBJ2-5; clone size: .; V gene: TRBV7-6; CDR3 protein: CASSLSSGGLVVGTQYF; CDR3 DNA: TGTGCCAGCAGCTTATCTAGCGGGGGGTTGGTCGTCGGGACCCAGTACTTC
D gene: .; J gene: TRBJ1-6; clone size: few; V gene: TRBV7-2; CDR3 protein: CASSLVQYNSPLHF; CDR3 DNA: TGTGCCAGCAGCTTAGTGCAGTATAATTCACCCCTCCACTTT
D gene: .; J gene: TRBJ2-3; clone size: few; V gene: TRBV2; CDR3 protein: CASSGESTDTQYF; CDR3 DNA: TGTGCCAGCTCAGGGGAAAGCACAGATACGCAGTATTTT
D gene: .; J gene: TRBJ1-1; clone size: many; V gene: TRBV12-3/TRBV12-4; CDR3 protein: CASSFPRNTEAFF; CDR3 DNA: TGTGCCAGCAGTTTCCCCCGGAACACTGAAGCTTTCTTT
D gene: .; J gene: TRBJ2-6; clone size: few; V gene: TRBV18; CDR3 protein: CASSRETGANVLTF; CDR3 DNA: TGTGCCAGCTCACGGGAAACCGGGGCCAACGTCCTGACTTTC
D gene: TRBD2; J gene: TRBJ2-1; clone size: many; V gene: TRBV9; CDR3 protein: CASSGFGSGRLNEQFF; CDR3 DNA: TGTGCCAGCAGCGGCTTCGGTAGCGGGAGATTAAATGAGCAGTTCTTC
D gene: TRBD2; J gene: TRBJ2-1; clone size: many; V gene: TRBV12-3/TRBV12-4; CDR3 protein: CASSLTSGSPTLFF; CDR3 DNA: TGTGCCAGCAGTTTAACTAGCGGGAGTCCGACACTGTTCTTC
D gene: .; J gene: TRBJ1-5; clone size: few; V gene: TRBV20-1; CDR3 protein: CSALSGGGNQPQHF; CDR3 DNA: TGCAGTGCGTTAAGCGGGGGAGGAAATCAGCCCCAGCATTTT
D gene: TRBD2; J gene: TRBJ2-1; clone size: many; V gene: TRBV12-3/TRBV12-4; CDR3 protein: CASTVLAGGNNEQFF; CDR3 DNA: TGTGCCAGCACCGTACTAGCGGGGGGGAACAATGAGCAGTTCTTC
D gene: TRBD2; J gene: TRBJ2-7; clone size: few; V gene: TRBV4-1; CDR3 protein: CASSPHIPERGTSYEQYF; CDR3 DNA: TGCGCCAGCAGCCCGCATATACCAGAGCGGGGGACTTCCTACGAGCAGTACTTC
D gene: TRBD2; J gene: TRBJ2-7; clone size: many; V gene: TRBV20-1; CDR3 protein: CSARLAGAWEYF; CDR3 DNA: TGCAGTGCTAGACTAGCGGGAGCTTGGGAGTACTTC
D gene: .; J gene: TRBJ1-5; clone size: .; V gene: TRBV10-3; CDR3 protein: CAISDRGQPQHF; CDR3 DNA: TGTGCCATCAGTGACAGGGGACAGCCCCAGCATTTT
D gene: .; J gene: TRBJ2-3; clone size: .; V gene: TRBV12-3/TRBV12-4; CDR3 protein: CASSLARGMDTQYF; CDR3 DNA: TGTGCCAGCAGTTTAGCGCGAGGAATGGATACGCAGTATTTT
D gene: .; J gene: TRBJ2-5; clone size: .; V gene: TRBV2; CDR3 protein: CASSVLPQETQYF; CDR3 DNA: TGTGCCAGCAGTGTGTTGCCCCAGGAGACCCAGTACTTC
D gene: .; J gene: TRBJ1-4; clone size: .; V gene: TRBV7-6; CDR3 protein: CATNEKLFF; CDR3 DNA: TGTGCAACTAATGAAAAACTGTTTTTT
D gene: .; J gene: TRBJ2-7; clone size: few; V gene: TRBV7-2; CDR3 protein: CASSSSGNHEQYF; CDR3 DNA: TGTGCCAGCAGCTCCTCGGGAAACCACGAGCAGTACTTC
D gene: .; J gene: TRBJ1-1; clone size: many; V gene: TRBV29-1; CDR3 protein: CSVAGGLNTEAFF; CDR3 DNA: TGCAGCGTTGCTGGCGGATTGAACACTGAAGCTTTCTTT
D gene: TRBD2; J gene: TRBJ2-3; clone size: .; V gene: TRBV15; CDR3 protein: CATSRIAGAASTDTQYF; CDR3 DNA: TGTGCCACCAGCAGAATAGCGGGAGCTGCGAGCACAGATACGCAGTATTTT
D gene: .; J gene: TRBJ2-1; clone size: few; V gene: TRBV5-1; CDR3 protein: CASSPFVIAPNEQFF; CDR3 DNA: TGCGCCAGCAGCCCTTTCGTGATAGCCCCCAATGAGCAGTTCTTC
D gene: .; J gene: TRBJ1-3; clone size: few; V gene: TRBV27; CDR3 protein: CASSLRWGHGNTIYF; CDR3 DNA: TGTGCCAGCAGTTTACGGTGGGGGCATGGAAACACCATATATTTT
D gene: .; J gene: TRBJ2-1; clone size: many; V gene: TRBV10-3; CDR3 protein: CATHGLEREQFF; CDR3 DNA: TGTGCCACCCACGGGTTGGAGCGTGAGCAGTTCTTC
D gene: .; J gene: TRBJ1-6; clone size: many; V gene: TRBV10-3; CDR3 protein: CAISVGQNNSPLHF; CDR3 DNA: TGTGCCATCAGTGTAGGACAGAATAATTCACCCCTCCACTTT
D gene: .; J gene: TRBJ2-3; clone size: .; V gene: TRBV9; CDR3 protein: CASSVALRSTDTQYF; CDR3 DNA: TGTGCCAGCAGCGTAGCCCTGAGGTCCACAGATACGCAGTATTTT
D gene: .; J gene: TRBJ1-2; clone size: .; V gene: TRBV20-1; CDR3 protein: CSARQNYGYTF; CDR3 DNA: TGCAGTGCTAGACAAAACTATGGCTACACCTTC
D gene: .; J gene: TRBJ2-2; clone size: .; V gene: TRBV7-3; CDR3 protein: CASSIDTGMGTGELFF; CDR3 DNA: TGTGCCAGCAGCATAGATACAGGGATGGGCACCGGGGAGCTGTTTTTT
D gene: .; J gene: TRBJ2-5; clone size: many; V gene: TRBV20-1; CDR3 protein: CSALGRGGQETQYF; CDR3 DNA: TGCAGTGCCCTCGGGCGTGGGGGCCAAGAGACCCAGTACTTC
D gene: TRBD2; J gene: TRBJ2-2; clone size: few; V gene: TRBV4-2; CDR3 protein: CASSQNGRAAGELFF; CDR3 DNA: TGTGCCAGCAGCCAAAACGGGAGGGCCGCCGGGGAGCTGTTTTTT